The 8 T cell receptor beta chains below come from one sample, sequenced in a study of CD8+CD57+ T cells in acquired aplastic anemia. Profiling that covered TCR beta VDJ and CDR3 relied on genomic DNA as its template. TCRdb re-derived calls from the reads in MiXCR, one entry per CDR3 protein. In the table there are 150,000 to 200,000 distinct CDR3 sequences, around 40% of which are singletons. Sequencing was carried out using sorted CD4+, CD8+, or CD8+CD57+ T cells (not recorded which) from PBMCs. The receptor set was obtained from a human donor in good health.

The chain combines TRBV20-1 with TRBJ2-5, with a tentative D call TRBD1 (5 bases). Per the germline V gene, CDR1 is DFQATT and CDR2 is SNEGSKA (reference sequence). The CDR3 is made up of 12 amino acids. Trimming took 2 bases from V and 5 from J, leaving 9 bases between them. The CDR3 loop is CSARLKGETQYF. In nucleotides, the CDR3 is TGCAGTGCTAGACTAAAGGGGGAGACCCAGTACTTC.

The rearrangement joins TRBV29-1 to TRBJ1-1; TRBD1 matches 8 bases. Germline V gives CDR1 SQVTM, CDR2 ANQGSEA. This CDR3 comprises 14 residues. The junction had 7 bases not matched to a gene; V was cut back by 7 bases and J by 0 bases. CDR3 amino acids: CSAGTGSLNTEAFF. The DNA of the CDR3 is TGCAGCGCGGGGACAGGTTCCTTGAACACTGAAGCTTTCTTT.

The sample holds one count of this clonotype. The rearrangement joins TRBV24-1 to TRBJ1-1, with D maybe TRBD1 (6 bases). With 5 bases removed from V and 9 bases from J, the gap between germline ends came to 15 bases. Germline assignment: CDR1 KGHDR and CDR2 SFDVKD. The CDR3 contains 13 residues. CDR3 bases: TGTGCCACCAGTGGGGGGCCGGGACAAAAAGCTTTCTTT. It yields the protein CATSGGPGQKAFF.

This clonotype was recorded many times. V usage is TRBV3-1 and J usage is TRBJ2-3; 9 bases fit TRBD2. From germline, CDR1 is LGHDT and CDR2 YNNKEL (reference sequence). The CDR3 totals 15 residues. V lost 2 bases and J lost 2; bases outside the gene matches: 2. For the CDR3, the DNA is TGTGCCAGCAGCCAATTAGCGGGGGCCACAGATACGCAGTATTTT. Protein: CASSQLAGATDTQYF.

The V call is TRBV12-3 or TRBV12-4, the J call TRBJ1-2; 10 bases line up with TRBD1. The V and J ends lost 6 bases and 7 bases, in that order; junction bases with no gene match: 11. The CDR3 consists of 15 residues. The CDR3 protein is CASRPPGQGSSGYTF. The CDR3 bases are TGTGCCAGCAGACCACCGGGACAGGGGTCTAGTGGCTACACCTTC.

This clonotype was seen only once. The chain combines TRBV2 with TRBJ1-5; 8 bases match TRBD1. V shed 6 bases, J shed 5 bases, and the junction held 12 bases outside the gene matches. The germline V gene encodes CDR1 SNHLY and CDR2 FYNNEI. The CDR3 loop spans 16 amino acids. The CDR3 DNA reads as TGTGCCAGCAGCTTGCGGGGTCAGGGGGCATATCAGCCCCAGCATTTT. Its protein is CASSLRGQGAYQPQHF.

The chain links TRBV2 to TRBJ1-3; D is ambiguous. This CDR3 contains 14 residues. Trimming removed 2 bases from V and 2 bases from J, with 7 bases in between. Germline loops: CDR1 SNHLY, CDR2 FYNNEI. The CDR3 loop is CASSESPAGNTIYF. For the CDR3, the DNA is TGTGCCAGCAGTGAAAGTCCGGCTGGAAACACCATATATTTT.

This chain uses TRBV2 with TRBJ1-1, with D possibly being TRBD1 (5 bases). V was pared by 5 bases and J by 4 bases, with 14 bases between. The CDR3 length is 14 residues. CDR1 and CDR2 from the germline V gene are SNHLY and FYNNEI. The CDR3 spells CASSRAGLSTEAFF. For the CDR3, the DNA is TGTGCCAGCAGTAGGGCAGGGTTGTCCACTGAAGCTTTCTTT. The full variable domain, in which reference TRBV2 and TRBJ1-1 provide the parts outside the CDR3, is EPEVTQTPSHQVTQMGQEVILRCVPISNHLYFYWYRQILGQKVEFLVSFYNNEISEKSEIFDDQFSVERPDGSNFTLKIRSTKLEDSAMYFCASSRAGLSTEAFFGQGTRLTVV.